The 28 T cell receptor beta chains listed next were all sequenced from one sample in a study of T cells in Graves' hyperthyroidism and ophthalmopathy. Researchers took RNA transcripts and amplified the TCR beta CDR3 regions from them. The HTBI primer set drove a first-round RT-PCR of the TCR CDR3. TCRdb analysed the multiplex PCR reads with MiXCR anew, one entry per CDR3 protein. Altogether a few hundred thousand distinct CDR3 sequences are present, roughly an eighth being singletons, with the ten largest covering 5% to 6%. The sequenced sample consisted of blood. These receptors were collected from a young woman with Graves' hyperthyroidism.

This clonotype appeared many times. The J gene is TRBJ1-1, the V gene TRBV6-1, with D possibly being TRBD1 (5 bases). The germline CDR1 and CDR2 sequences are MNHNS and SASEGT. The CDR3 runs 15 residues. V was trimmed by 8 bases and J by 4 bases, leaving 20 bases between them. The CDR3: CASFSRGEGITEAFF. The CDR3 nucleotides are TGTGCCAGCTTTTCGAGGGGAGAGGGCATCACTGAAGCTTTCTTT.

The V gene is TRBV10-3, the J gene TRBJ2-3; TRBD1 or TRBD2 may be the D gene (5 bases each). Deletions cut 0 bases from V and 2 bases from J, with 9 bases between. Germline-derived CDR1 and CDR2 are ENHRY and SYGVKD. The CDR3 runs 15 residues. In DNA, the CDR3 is TGTGCCATCAGTGAGTCCTCGGGACCCACAGATACGCAGTATTTT. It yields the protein CAISESSGPTDTQYF.

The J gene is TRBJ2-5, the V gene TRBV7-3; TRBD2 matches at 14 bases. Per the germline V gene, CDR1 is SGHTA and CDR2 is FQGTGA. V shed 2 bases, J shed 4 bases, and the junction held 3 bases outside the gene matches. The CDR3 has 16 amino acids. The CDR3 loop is CASSLVGLAGGETQYF. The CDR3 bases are TGTGCCAGCAGCTTAGTCGGACTAGCGGGAGGAGAGACCCAGTACTTC.

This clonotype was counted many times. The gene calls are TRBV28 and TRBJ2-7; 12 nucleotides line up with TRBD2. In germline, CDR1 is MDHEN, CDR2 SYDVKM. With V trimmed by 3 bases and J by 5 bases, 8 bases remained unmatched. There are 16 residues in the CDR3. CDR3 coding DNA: TGTGCCAGCAGTTTCGGGACTAGCGGGCTATTTGACGAGCAGTACTTC. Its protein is CASSFGTSGLFDEQYF.

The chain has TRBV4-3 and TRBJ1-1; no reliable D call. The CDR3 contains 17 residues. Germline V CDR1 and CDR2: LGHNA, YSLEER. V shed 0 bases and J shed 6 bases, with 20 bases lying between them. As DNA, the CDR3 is TGCGCCAGCAGCCAAGATCTGTGGAAGGGATTTGACTCTGAAGCTTTCTTT. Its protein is CASSQDLWKGFDSEAFF.

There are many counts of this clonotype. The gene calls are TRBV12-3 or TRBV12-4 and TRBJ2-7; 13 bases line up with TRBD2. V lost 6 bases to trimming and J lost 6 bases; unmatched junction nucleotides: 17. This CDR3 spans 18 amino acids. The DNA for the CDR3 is TGTGCCAGCAGCACCACCTTCCCTACTAGCGGGAGGGCCGGCGAGCAGTACTTC. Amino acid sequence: CASSTTFPTSGRAGEQYF.

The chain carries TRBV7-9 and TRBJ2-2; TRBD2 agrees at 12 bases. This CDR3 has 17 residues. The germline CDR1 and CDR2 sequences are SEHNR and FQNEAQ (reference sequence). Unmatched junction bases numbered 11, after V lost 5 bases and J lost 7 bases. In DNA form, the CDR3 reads TGTGCCAGCAGCCCCCGGACTAGCGGGATAGGTGGCGGGGAGCTGTTTTTT. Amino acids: CASSPRTSGIGGGELFF.

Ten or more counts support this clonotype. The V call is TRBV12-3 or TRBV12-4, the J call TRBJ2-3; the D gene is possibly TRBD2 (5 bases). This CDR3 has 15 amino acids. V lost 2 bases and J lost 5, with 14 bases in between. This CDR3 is CASSLSGVGLDTQYF. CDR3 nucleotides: TGTGCCAGCAGTTTAAGCGGAGTTGGTCTAGATACGCAGTATTTT.

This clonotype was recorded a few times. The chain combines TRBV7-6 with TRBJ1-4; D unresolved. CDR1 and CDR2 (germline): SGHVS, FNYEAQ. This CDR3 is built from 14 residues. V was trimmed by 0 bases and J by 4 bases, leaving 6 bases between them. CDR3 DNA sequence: TGTGCCAGCAGCTTAGCAGGTTTTAATGAAAAACTGTTTTTT. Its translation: CASSLAGFNEKLFF.

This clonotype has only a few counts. CDR3 nucleotides: TGTGCCAGCAGCTTATCGGGACTAGGACACAATGAGCAGTTCTTC. This codes for CASSLSGLGHNEQFF. This sequence joins TRBV7-9 and TRBJ2-1, with 8 nucleotides matching TRBD2. Germline lookup yields CDR1 SEHNR and CDR2 FQNEAQ (reference sequence). The CDR3 is made up of 15 amino acids. The junction had 5 bases not matched to a gene; V was cut back by 2 bases and J by 5 bases.

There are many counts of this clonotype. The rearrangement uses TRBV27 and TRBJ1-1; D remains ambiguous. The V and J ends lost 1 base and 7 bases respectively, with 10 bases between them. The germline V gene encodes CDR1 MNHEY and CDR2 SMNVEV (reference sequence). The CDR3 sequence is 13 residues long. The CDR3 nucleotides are TGTGCCAGCAGTTTATACCGGAACGGTGAAGCTTTCTTT. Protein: CASSLYRNGEAFF.

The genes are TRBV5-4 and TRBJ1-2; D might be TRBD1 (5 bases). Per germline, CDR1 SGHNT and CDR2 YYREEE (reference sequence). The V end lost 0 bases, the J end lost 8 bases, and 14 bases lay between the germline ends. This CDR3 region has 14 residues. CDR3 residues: CASSLDGAFGGYTF. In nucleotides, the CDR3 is TGTGCCAGCAGCTTGGATGGGGCCTTCGGGGGCTACACCTTC.

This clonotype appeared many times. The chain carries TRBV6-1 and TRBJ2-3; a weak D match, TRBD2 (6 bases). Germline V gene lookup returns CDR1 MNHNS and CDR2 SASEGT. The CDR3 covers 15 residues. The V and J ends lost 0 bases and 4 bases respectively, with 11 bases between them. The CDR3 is CASSEAGRRADTQYF. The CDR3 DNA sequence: TGTGCCAGCAGTGAAGCTGGCAGGAGGGCAGATACGCAGTATTTT.

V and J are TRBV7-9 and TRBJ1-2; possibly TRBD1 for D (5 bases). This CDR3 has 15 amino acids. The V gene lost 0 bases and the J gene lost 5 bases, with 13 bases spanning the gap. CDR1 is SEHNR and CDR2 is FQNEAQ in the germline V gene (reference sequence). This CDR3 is CASSLAGGVLYGYTF. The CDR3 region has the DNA TGTGCCAGCAGCTTAGCGGGAGGGGTCCTATATGGCTACACCTTC.

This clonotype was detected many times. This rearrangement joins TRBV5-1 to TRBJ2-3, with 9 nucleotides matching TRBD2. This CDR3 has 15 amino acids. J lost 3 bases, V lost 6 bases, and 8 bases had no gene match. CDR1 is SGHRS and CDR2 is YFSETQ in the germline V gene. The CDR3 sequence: CASTQGGLATDTQYF. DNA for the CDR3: TGCGCCAGCACCCAAGGAGGACTAGCGACAGATACGCAGTATTTT.

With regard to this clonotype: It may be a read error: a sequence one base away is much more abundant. The CDR3 is CASSLTGGMNEQFF. For the CDR3, the DNA is TGTGCCAGCAGTCTAACAGGGGGCATGAATGAGCAGTTCTTC. The rearrangement joins TRBV28 to TRBJ2-1; 9 bases map to TRBD1. The CDR3 covers 14 residues. Germline CDR1 is MDHEN and CDR2 is SYDVKM. V shed 5 bases and J 7 bases; nucleotides not matched to a gene: 6. Looking up the rest from reference TRBV28 and TRBJ2-1 gives the full variable domain: DVKVTQSSRYLVKRTGEKVFLECVQDMDHENMFWYRQDPGLGLRLIYFSYDVKMKEKGDIPEGYSVSREKKERFSLILESASTNQTSMYLCASSLTGGMNEQFFGPGTRLTVL.

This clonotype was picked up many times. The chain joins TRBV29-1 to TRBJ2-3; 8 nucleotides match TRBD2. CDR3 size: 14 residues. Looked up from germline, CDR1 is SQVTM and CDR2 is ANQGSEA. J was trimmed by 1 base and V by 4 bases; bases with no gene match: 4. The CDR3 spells CSVVVTSGTDTQYF. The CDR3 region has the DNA TGCAGCGTTGTGGTGACTAGCGGCACAGATACGCAGTATTTT.

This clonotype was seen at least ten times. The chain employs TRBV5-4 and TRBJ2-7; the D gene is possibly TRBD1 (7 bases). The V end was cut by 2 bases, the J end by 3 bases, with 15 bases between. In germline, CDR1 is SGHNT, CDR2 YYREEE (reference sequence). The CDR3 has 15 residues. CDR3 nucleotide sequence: TGTGCCAGCAGCTTCGAACAGGGGAGGAGCTACGAGCAGTACTTC. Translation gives CASSFEQGRSYEQYF.

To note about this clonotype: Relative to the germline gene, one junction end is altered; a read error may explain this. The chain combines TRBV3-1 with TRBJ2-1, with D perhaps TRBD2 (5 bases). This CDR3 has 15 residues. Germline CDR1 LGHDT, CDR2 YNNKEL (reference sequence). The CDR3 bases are TGTGCCAGCAGCCTGAGGGATGCTTCCTCCAATGAGCAGTTCTTC. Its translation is CASSLRDASSNEQFF.

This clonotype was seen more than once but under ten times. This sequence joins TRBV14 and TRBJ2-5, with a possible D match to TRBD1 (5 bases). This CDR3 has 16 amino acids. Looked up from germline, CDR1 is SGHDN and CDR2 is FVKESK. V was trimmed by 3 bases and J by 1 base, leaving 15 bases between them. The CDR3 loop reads CASSQRVGVAQETQYF. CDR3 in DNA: TGTGCCAGCAGCCAGAGAGTAGGGGTGGCCCAAGAGACCCAGTACTTC.

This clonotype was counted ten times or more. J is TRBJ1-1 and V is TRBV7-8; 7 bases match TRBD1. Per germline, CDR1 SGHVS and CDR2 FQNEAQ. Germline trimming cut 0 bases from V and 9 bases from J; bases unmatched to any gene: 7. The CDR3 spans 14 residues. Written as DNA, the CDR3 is TGTGCCAGCAGCTTAGCCGTTCCAGGGGGGAAAGCTTTCTTT. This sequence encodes CASSLAVPGGKAFF.

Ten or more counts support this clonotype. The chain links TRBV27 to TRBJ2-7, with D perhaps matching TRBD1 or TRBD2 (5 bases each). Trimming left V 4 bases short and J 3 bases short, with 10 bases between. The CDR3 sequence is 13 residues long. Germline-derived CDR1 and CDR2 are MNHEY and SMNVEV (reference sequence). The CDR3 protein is CASSWGPLYEQYF. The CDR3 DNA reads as TGTGCCAGCAGTTGGGGACCCCTCTACGAGCAGTACTTC.

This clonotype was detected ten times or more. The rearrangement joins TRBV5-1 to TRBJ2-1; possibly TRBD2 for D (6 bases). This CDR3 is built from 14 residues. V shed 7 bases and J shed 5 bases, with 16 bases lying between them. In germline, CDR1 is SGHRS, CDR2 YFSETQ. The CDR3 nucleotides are TGCGCCAGCTCTAATGGAGGGAGTAACAATGAGCAGTTCTTC. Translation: CASSNGGSNNEQFF.

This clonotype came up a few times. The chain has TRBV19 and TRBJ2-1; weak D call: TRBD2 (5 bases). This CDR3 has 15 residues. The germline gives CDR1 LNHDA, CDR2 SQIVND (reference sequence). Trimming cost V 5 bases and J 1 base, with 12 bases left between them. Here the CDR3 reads CASSATSPSYNEQFF. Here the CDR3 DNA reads TGTGCCAGTAGTGCCACTAGTCCGTCCTACAATGAGCAGTTCTTC.

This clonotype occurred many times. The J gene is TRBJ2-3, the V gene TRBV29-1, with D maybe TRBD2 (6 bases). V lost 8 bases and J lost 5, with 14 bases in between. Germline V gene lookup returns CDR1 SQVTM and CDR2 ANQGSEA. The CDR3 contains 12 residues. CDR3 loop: CSNGLSRDTQYF. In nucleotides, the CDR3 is TGCAGCAACGGACTATCAAGAGATACGCAGTATTTT.

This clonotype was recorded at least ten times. The CDR3 protein is CASSQDPTSQTQYF. CDR3 bases: TGTGCCAGCAGCCAAGATCCTACCAGCCAGACCCAGTACTTC. The genes are TRBV3-1 and TRBJ2-5; unclear D gene. Per the germline V gene, CDR1 is LGHDT and CDR2 is YNNKEL (reference sequence). The CDR3 is 14 residues long. V lost 0 bases and J 6 bases, leaving 11 bases between the germline ends.

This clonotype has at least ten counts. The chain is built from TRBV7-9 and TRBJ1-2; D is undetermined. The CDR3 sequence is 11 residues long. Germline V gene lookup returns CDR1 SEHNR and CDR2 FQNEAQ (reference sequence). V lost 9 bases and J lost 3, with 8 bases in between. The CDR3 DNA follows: TGTGCCAGTCAGGCTTACTATGGCTACACCTTC. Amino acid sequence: CASQAYYGYTF.

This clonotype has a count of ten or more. This chain's CDR3 is CASSFLTSGNFNEQFF. CDR3 sequence (DNA): TGTGCCAGCAGCTTCCTCACTAGCGGGAACTTCAATGAGCAGTTCTTC. The J gene is TRBJ2-1, the V gene TRBV11-2, with 10 nucleotides matching TRBD2. CDR1 and CDR2 from the germline V gene are SGHAT and FQNNGV. After removal of 3 bases from V and 6 bases from J, the junction contained 8 bases not matched to a gene. The CDR3 contains 16 residues.